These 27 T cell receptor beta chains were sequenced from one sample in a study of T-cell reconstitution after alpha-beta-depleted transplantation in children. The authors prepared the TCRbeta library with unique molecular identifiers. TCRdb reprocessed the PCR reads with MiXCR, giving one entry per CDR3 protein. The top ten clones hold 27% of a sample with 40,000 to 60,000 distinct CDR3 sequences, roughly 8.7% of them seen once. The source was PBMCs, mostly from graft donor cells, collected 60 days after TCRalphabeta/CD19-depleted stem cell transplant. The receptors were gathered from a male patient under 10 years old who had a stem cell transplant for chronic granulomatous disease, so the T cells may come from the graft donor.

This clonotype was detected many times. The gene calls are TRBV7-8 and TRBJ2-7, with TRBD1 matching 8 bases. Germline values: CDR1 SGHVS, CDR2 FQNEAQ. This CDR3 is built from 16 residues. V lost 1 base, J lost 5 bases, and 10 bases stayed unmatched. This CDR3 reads CASSLGGGTGGHEQYF. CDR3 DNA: TGTGCCAGCAGCTTAGGGGGTGGGACAGGCGGTCACGAGCAGTACTTC.

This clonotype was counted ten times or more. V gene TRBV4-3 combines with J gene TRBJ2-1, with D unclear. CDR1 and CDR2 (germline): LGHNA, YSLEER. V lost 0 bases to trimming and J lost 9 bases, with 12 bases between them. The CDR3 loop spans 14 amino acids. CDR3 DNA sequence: TGCGCCAGCAGCCAAGATTTGGAGCTTGGTGAGCAGTTCTTC. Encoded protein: CASSQDLELGEQFF.

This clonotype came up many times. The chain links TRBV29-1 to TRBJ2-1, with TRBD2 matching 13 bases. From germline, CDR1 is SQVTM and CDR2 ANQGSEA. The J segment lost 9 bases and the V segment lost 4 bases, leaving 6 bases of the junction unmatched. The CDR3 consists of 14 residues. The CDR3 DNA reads TGCAGCGTTGCCGGGACTAGCGGGACAAGTGAGCAGTTCTTC. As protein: CSVAGTSGTSEQFF.

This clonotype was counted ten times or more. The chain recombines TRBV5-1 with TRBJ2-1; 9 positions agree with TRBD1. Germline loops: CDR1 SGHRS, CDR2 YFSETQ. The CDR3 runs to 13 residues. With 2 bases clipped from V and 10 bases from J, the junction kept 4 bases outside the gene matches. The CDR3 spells CASSLTGGVEQFF. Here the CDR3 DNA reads TGCGCCAGCAGCTTAACAGGGGGCGTCGAGCAGTTCTTC.

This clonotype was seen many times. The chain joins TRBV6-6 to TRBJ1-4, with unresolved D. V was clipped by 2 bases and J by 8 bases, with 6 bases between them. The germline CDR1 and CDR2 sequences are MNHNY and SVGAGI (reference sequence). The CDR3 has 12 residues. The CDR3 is CASSYGGEKLFF. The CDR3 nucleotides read TGTGCCAGCAGTTACGGCGGGGAAAAACTGTTTTTT.

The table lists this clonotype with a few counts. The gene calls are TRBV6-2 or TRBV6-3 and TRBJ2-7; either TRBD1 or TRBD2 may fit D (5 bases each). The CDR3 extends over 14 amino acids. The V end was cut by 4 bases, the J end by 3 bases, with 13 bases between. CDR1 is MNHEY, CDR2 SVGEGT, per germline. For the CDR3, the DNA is TGTGCCAGCAGTTCCAACCGGGGCAGCTACGAGCAGTACTTC. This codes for CASSSNRGSYEQYF.

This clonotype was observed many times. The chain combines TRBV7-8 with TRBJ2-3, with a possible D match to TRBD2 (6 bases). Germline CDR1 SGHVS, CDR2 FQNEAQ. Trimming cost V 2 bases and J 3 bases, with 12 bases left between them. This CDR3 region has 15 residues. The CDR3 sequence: CASSLYGSPTDTQYF. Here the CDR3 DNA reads TGTGCCAGCAGCTTATACGGGAGTCCGACAGATACGCAGTATTTT.

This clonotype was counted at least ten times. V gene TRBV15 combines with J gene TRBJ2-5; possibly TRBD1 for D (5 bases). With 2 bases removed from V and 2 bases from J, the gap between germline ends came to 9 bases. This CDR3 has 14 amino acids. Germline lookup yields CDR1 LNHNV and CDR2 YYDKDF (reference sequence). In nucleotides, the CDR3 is TGTGCCACCAGCAGACACCAGGGTCAAGAGACCCAGTACTTC. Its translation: CATSRHQGQETQYF.

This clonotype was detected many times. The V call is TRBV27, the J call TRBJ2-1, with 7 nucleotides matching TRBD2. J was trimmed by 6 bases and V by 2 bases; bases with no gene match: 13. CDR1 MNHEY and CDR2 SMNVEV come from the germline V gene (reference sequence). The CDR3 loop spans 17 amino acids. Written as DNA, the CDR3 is TGTGCCAGCAGTTTAAGCTTGACAGCGGGATGGGGCAATGAGCAGTTCTTC. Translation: CASSLSLTAGWGNEQFF.

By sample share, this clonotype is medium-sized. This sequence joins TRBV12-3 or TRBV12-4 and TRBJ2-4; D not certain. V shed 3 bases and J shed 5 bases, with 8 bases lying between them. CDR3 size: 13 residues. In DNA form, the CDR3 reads TGTGCCAGCAGTTTTAGGCAGGAAAACATTCAGTACTTC. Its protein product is CASSFRQENIQYF.

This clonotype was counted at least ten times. This CDR3 reads CSARDPLLTSGRTDTQYF. CDR3 nucleotides: TGCAGTGCTAGAGACCCCTTACTGACTAGCGGGAGGACAGATACGCAGTATTTT. The V and J genes are TRBV20-1 and TRBJ2-3; TRBD2 aligns across 13 bases. The CDR3 extends over 18 amino acids. Germline V gene data show CDR1 as DFQATT and CDR2 as SNEGSKA (reference sequence). V was pared by 0 bases and J by 3 bases, with 9 bases of the junction left unmatched.

The CDR3 loop is CAWSQLAASEQFF. CDR3 coding DNA: TGTGCCTGGAGTCAACTAGCGGCGAGTGAGCAGTTCTTC. The chain recombines TRBV30 with TRBJ2-1; the match to TRBD2 covers 8 bases. The trim removed 2 bases at V and 9 bases at J, leaving 6 bases unmatched. The CDR3 spans 13 residues. Germline V gene lookup returns CDR1 GTSNPN and CDR2 SVGIG (reference sequence).

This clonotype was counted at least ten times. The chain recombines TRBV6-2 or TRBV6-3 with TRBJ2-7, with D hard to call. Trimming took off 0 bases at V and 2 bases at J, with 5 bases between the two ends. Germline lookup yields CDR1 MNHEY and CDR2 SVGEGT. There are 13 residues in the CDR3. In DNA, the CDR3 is TGTGCCAGCAGTTACTCGAGGACCTACGAGCAGTACTTC. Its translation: CASSYSRTYEQYF.

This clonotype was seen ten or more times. CDR3: CATSDSTSGSVYNEQFF. In nucleotides, the CDR3 is TGTGCCACCAGTGATTCGACTAGCGGGAGTGTCTACAATGAGCAGTTCTTC. The rearrangement joins TRBV24-1 to TRBJ2-1; TRBD2 aligns across 12 bases. Germline CDR1 KGHDR, CDR2 SFDVKD. Germline trimming cut 2 bases from V and 3 bases from J; bases unmatched to any gene: 4. This CDR3 is 17 amino acids long.

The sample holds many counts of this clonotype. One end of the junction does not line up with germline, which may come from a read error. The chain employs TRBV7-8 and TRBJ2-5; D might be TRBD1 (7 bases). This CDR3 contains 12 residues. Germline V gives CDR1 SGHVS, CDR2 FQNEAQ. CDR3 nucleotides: TGTGCCAGCAGCGACAACCCGGGCGGGACAGCCTTC. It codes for CASSDNPGGTAF.

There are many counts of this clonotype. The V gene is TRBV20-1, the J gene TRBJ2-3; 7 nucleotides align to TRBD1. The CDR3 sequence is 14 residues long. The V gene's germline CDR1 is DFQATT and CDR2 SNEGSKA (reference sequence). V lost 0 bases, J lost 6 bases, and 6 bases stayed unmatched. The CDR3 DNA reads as TGCAGTGCTAGAGACTCGGACAGGTCCGATACGCAGTATTTT. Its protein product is CSARDSDRSDTQYF.

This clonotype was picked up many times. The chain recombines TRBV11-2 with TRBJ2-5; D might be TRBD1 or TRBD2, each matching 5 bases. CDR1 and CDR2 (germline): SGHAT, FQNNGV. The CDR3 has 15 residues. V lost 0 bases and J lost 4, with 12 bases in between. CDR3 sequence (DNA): TGTGCCAGCAGCTTAGATCGGGGACCGGGAGAGACCCAGTACTTC. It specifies CASSLDRGPGETQYF.

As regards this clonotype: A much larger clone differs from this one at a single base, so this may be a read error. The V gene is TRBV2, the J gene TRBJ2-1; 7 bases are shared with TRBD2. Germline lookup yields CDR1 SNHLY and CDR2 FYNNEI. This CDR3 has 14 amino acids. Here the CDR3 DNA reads TGTGCCGGCAGACGGGAGGCGGGGTTGGGTGAGCAGTTCTTC. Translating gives CAGRREAGLGEQFF.

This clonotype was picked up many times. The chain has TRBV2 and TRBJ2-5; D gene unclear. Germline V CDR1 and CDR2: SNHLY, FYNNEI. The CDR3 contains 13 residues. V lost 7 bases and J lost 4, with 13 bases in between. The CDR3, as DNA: TGTGCCAGCATTACGGAATTGCGAGAGACCCAGTACTTC. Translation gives CASITELRETQYF.

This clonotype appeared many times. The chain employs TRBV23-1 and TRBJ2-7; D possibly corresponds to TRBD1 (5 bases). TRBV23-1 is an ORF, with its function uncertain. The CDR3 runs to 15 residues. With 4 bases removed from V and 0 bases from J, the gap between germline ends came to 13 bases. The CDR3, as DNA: TGCGCCAGCAGTCCCTTTGACAGATACTCCTACGAGCAGTACTTC. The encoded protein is CASSPFDRYSYEQYF.

The CDR3 DNA sequence: TGCGCCAGCAGCCAGGACAGGGGTCGTCAGCCCCAGCATTTT. This gives the protein CASSQDRGRQPQHF. The rearrangement uses TRBV4-3 and TRBJ1-5, with 9 bases matching TRBD1. J lost 6 bases, V lost 3 bases, and 3 bases had no gene match. This CDR3 has 14 amino acids. Per germline, CDR1 LGHNA and CDR2 YSLEER.

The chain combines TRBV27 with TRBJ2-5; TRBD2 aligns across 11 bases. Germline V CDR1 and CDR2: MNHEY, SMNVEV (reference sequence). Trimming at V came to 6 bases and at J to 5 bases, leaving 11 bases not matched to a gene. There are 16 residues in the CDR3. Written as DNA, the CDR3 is TGTGCCAGCAGCCAGTATACTAGCGGGAGTAGCGAGACCCAGTACTTC. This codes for CASSQYTSGSSETQYF.

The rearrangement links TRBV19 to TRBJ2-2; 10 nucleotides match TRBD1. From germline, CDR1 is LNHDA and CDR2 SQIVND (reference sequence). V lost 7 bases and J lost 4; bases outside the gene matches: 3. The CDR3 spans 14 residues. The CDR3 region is CASKGTGATGELFF. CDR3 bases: TGTGCCAGTAAGGGGACAGGGGCCACCGGGGAGCTGTTTTTT.

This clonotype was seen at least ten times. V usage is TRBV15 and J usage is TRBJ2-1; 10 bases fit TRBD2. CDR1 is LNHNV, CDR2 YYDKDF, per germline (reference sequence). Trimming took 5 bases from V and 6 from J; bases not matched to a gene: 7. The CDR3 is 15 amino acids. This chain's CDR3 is CATSATGLATNEQFF. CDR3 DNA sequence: TGTGCCACCAGCGCAACGGGACTAGCGACCAATGAGCAGTTCTTC.

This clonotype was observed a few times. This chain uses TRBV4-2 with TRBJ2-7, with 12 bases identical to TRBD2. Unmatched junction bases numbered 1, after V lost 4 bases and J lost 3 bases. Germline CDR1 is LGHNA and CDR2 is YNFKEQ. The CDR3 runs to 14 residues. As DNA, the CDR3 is TGTGCCAGCAGCCCACTAGCGGGAGGCTACGAGCAGTACTTC. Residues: CASSPLAGGYEQYF.

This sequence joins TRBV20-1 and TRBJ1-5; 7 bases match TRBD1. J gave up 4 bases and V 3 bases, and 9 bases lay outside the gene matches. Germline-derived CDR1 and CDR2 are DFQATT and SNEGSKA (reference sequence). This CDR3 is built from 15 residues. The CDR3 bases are TGCAGTGCTAGGGAATCCGGGACAGCGAATCAGCCCCAGCATTTT. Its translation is CSARESGTANQPQHF.

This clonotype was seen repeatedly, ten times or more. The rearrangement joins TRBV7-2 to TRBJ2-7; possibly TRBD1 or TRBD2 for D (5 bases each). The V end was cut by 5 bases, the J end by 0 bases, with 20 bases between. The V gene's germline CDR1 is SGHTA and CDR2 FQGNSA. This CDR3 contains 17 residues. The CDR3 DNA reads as TGTGCCAGCAGCCACGCCGCGTTGGGGACGGGCTCCTACGAGCAGTACTTC. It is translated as CASSHAALGTGSYEQYF.